The 8 T cell receptor beta chains reported below all come from one sample, sequenced in a study of blood T cell repertoires in COVID-19. The repertoire was sequenced with immunoSEQ multiplex PCR; TCRdb's copy has only in-frame clones and lacks some. The profile shows a few hundred thousand clones, approximately 83% of them singletons. The specimen sequenced was peripheral blood. These receptors all come from a woman aged 25-40 years with COVID-19, enrolled during active disease.

The gene calls are TRBV2 and TRBJ2-1; D is uncertain. The CDR3 is 14 amino acids. Germline V lookup: CDR1 SNHLY, CDR2 FYNNEI. The V gene lost 4 bases and the J gene lost 0 bases, with 7 bases spanning the gap. The CDR3 reads CASSGRYSYNEQFF. DNA of the CDR3: TGTGCCAGCAGTGGTAGATACTCCTACAATGAGCAGTTCTTC.

This clone was detected only once. The chain employs TRBV5-6 and TRBJ2-7; 9 bases are a match to TRBD1. This CDR3 is 14 amino acids long. The germline gives CDR1 SGHDT, CDR2 YYEEEE. V shed 3 bases and J 6 bases; nucleotides not matched to a gene: 7. The CDR3 loop reads CASSSPGTGPEQYF. Written as DNA, the CDR3 is TGTGCCAGCAGCTCACCCGGGACAGGGCCCGAGCAGTACTTC.

The sample holds one count of this clone. The chain couples TRBV6-2 or TRBV6-3 to TRBJ2-5; 9 bases align to TRBD2. Germline V lookup: CDR1 MNHEY, CDR2 SVGEGT. V trimming: 0 bases; J trimming: 1 base; junction bases outside the gene matches: 15. The length of the CDR3 is 20 residues. The DNA for the CDR3 is TGTGCCAGCAGTTACTCACTTGGACAGTCGACTAGCGGATCCCAAGAGACCCAGTACTTC. Its protein product is CASSYSLGQSTSGSQETQYF.

The chain recombines TRBV6-5 with TRBJ2-2; D remains unclear. Germline values: CDR1 MNHEY, CDR2 SVGAGI. The CDR3 totals 14 residues. Trimming pared 4 bases from V and 3 bases from J, leaving 9 bases between. CDR3 in DNA: TGTGCCAGCAGTTTGGGCAGGTACACCGGGGAGCTGTTTTTT. Encoded protein: CASSLGRYTGELFF.

The rearrangement uses TRBV11-1 and TRBJ2-6; D gene unclear. There are 16 residues in the CDR3. The germline gives CDR1 SGHAT, CDR2 FQDESV (reference sequence). Trimming took 1 base from V and 1 from J, leaving 8 bases between them. The CDR3: CASSLGSRSGANVLTF. CDR3 DNA sequence: TGTGCCAGCAGCTTAGGGAGTCGGTCTGGGGCCAACGTCCTGACTTTC.

Worth noting for this clone: Other nucleotide sequences from this sample produce the same CDR3. The rearrangement joins TRBV5-4 to TRBJ2-3; 12 bases are a match to TRBD2. V lost 4 bases to trimming and J lost 3 bases; unmatched junction nucleotides: 6. CDR1 and CDR2 (germline): SGHNT, YYREEE (reference sequence). The CDR3 consists of 16 residues. The CDR3 region is CASSRGLAGSTDTQYF. Written as DNA, the CDR3 is TGTGCCAGCAGCCGAGGACTAGCGGGAAGTACAGATACGCAGTATTTT.

V gene TRBV4-2 combines with J gene TRBJ1-1, with D possibly being TRBD1 (5 bases). The CDR3 extends over 14 amino acids. Germline lookup yields CDR1 LGHNA and CDR2 YNFKEQ. V was cut by 0 bases and J by 4 bases, with 9 bases left in between. In DNA, the CDR3 is TGTGCCAGCAGCCAAGACGGGACTAGCACTGAAGCTTTCTTT. Its protein product is CASSQDGTSTEAFF.

This clone was seen a few times. V and J are TRBV19 and TRBJ1-2; 8 nucleotides agree with TRBD1. Germline CDR1 LNHDA, CDR2 SQIVND (reference sequence). This CDR3 contains 14 residues. After removal of 6 bases from V and 4 bases from J, the junction contained 7 bases not matched to a gene. CDR3 residues: CASSKTGVPYGYTF. The CDR3, as DNA: TGTGCCAGTAGCAAGACAGGGGTACCCTATGGCTACACCTTC.